What follows describes a single TCR beta chain. The antigen is unknown. The germline gene is not matched at one end of the junction; a read error may be the cause. The data were taken from a study of CD8 T cells in Susac syndrome. Whole-study findings and limits: As the study acknowledged, the number of individuals who were part of its TCR sequencing and HLA analysis was relatively small.

Germline assignment: CDR1 SEHNR and CDR2 FQNEAQ (reference sequence). The CDR3 consists of 14 residues. Sequencing of TCR beta was undertaken in CD8+ and CD4+ T cells derived from blood. Negative isolation yielded CD8+ and CD4+ T cells; FACS enriched TEMRA cells. With random hexamers, 0.5 to 1 ug RNA was reverse transcribed. By means of immunoSEQ multiplex PCR, TCR beta CDR3 spanning 54 Vbeta and 13 Jbeta underwent amplification. TCRdb re-analysed the immunoSEQ multiplex PCR reads in MiXCR, keeping a single row per CDR3 protein. This sample yields roughly 300,000 distinct CDR3 sequences, of which 70% to 90% are seen a single time; approximately 0.11% belongs to the top ten.

Input material: CD8+ T cells from PBMCs. The gene calls are TRBV7-9 and TRBJ2-2; possibly TRBD2 for D (6 bases). The TCR sequence derives from a human donor with multiple sclerosis. This chain's CDR3 is CASSSFSWGGEPFF. The CDR3 coding sequence is TGTGCCAGCAGCTCGTTCTCGTGGGGCGGGGAGCCGTTTTTT.